This record looks at one T cell receptor (beta chain) sequence and its context. The data stem from a study of blood T cell repertoires in COVID-19. The CDR3 extends over 16 amino acids. From germline, CDR1 is MDHEN and CDR2 SYDVKM. V lost 5 bases to trimming and J lost 4 bases, with 20 bases between them. The protocol was immunoSEQ multiplex PCR, while the TCRdb copy is restricted to in-frame clones and leaves out a portion. The sample has more than 95,000 clones, over 60% seen once. The chain combines TRBV28 with TRBJ1-2; TRBD1 might be the D (5 bases). This receptor was obtained from a man aged 70-80 years with acute or convalescent COVID-19. The sample consisted of peripheral blood. The DNA of the CDR3 is TGTGCCAGCAGTACACCCTCGTGGGGCAAGGGCTATGGCTACACCTTC. Translation: CASSTPSWGKGYGYTF.